A selection of T cell receptor beta chains follows, all from one sample in a study of T cells and Merkel cell carcinoma outcomes. Generated by immunoSEQ multiplex PCR, the TCRdb table keeps only in-frame clones and is missing some. The repertoire includes just under 1,500 clones, 86% of them detected once, and over 10% sits in the top ten. Material for sequencing was tumor tissue from Merkel cell carcinoma. The source of these receptors is a human donor with Merkel cell carcinoma. Both conserved end residues are part of each CDR3. The D gene is left open where the match is weak. Not every row has a clone size; where given, it reads once, few, many or a size class.

J gene: TRBJ2-2
D gene: .
V gene: TRBV29-1
clone size: .
CDR3 protein: CSVGTANTGELFF
CDR3 DNA: TGCAGCGTGGGGACTGCGAACACCGGGGAGCTGTTTTTT

J gene: TRBJ1-2
D gene: TRBD1
V gene: TRBV5-1
clone size: .
CDR3 protein: CASSFSAGGPNYGYTF
CDR3 DNA: TGCGCCAGCAGCTTTTCGGCAGGGGGCCCTAACTATGGCTACACCTTC

J gene: TRBJ2-7
D gene: .
V gene: TRBV27
clone size: .
CDR3 protein: CASSFPTYEQYF
CDR3 DNA: TGTGCCAGCAGTTTCCCCACCTACGAGCAGTACTTC

J gene: TRBJ2-5
D gene: TRBD1
V gene: TRBV9
clone size: .
CDR3 protein: CASSVGTGRETQYF
CDR3 DNA: TGTGCCAGCAGCGTGGGGACAGGGAGGGAGACCCAGTACTTC

J gene: TRBJ2-7
D gene: TRBD1
V gene: TRBV7-9
clone size: .
CDR3 protein: CASSFGTGDYEQYF
CDR3 DNA: TGTGCCAGCAGCTTCGGGACAGGGGACTACGAGCAGTACTTC

J gene: TRBJ2-1
D gene: TRBD1
V gene: TRBV9
clone size: .
CDR3 protein: CASSARTGSTWFFNEQFF
CDR3 DNA: TGTGCCAGCAGCGCCCGGACAGGGTCGACGTGGTTTTTCAATGAGCAGTTCTTC

J gene: TRBJ1-2
D gene: TRBD1
V gene: TRBV28
clone size: .
CDR3 protein: CASSPTGNYGYTF
CDR3 DNA: TGTGCCAGCAGTCCGACAGGGAACTATGGCTACACCTTC

J gene: TRBJ2-7
D gene: .
V gene: TRBV27
clone size: .
CDR3 protein: CASSLIDSSYEQYF
CDR3 DNA: TGTGCCAGCAGTTTAATCGACAGTTCCTACGAGCAGTACTTC

J gene: TRBJ1-2
D gene: .
V gene: TRBV28
clone size: .
CDR3 protein: CASSFTAEDYGYTF
CDR3 DNA: TGTGCCAGCAGTTTTACGGCGGAAGACTATGGCTACACCTTC

J gene: TRBJ2-5
D gene: .
V gene: TRBV7-9
clone size: .
CDR3 protein: CASSLGLETQYF
CDR3 DNA: TGTGCCAGCAGCTTAGGGTTGGAGACCCAGTACTTC

J gene: TRBJ1-6
D gene: TRBD1
V gene: TRBV2
clone size: .
CDR3 protein: CASSALDRRNSPLHF
CDR3 DNA: TGTGCCAGCAGCGCACTGGACAGGCGAAATTCACCCCTCCACTTT

J gene: TRBJ1-3
D gene: TRBD1
V gene: TRBV9
clone size: .
CDR3 protein: CASSTSGQGYSGNTIYF
CDR3 DNA: TGTGCCAGCAGCACTTCAGGACAGGGATATTCTGGAAACACCATATATTTT

J gene: TRBJ2-3
D gene: .
V gene: TRBV4-2
clone size: .
CDR3 protein: CASSQERLGTDTQYF
CDR3 DNA: TGTGCCAGCAGCCAAGAACGACTAGGCACAGATACGCAGTATTTT

J gene: TRBJ2-1
D gene: TRBD2
V gene: TRBV6-4
clone size: .
CDR3 protein: CASSDFGLAGGNEQFF
CDR3 DNA: TGTGCCAGCAGTGATTTCGGACTAGCGGGAGGCAATGAGCAGTTCTTC

J gene: TRBJ2-5
D gene: .
V gene: TRBV7-8
clone size: large
CDR3 protein: CASSLGDLVGETQYF
CDR3 DNA: TGTGCCAGCAGCTTAGGTGACCTTGTAGGGGAGACCCAGTACTTC

J gene: TRBJ2-6
D gene: .
V gene: TRBV19
clone size: .
CDR3 protein: CASSMLTGRGANVLTF
CDR3 DNA: TGTGCCAGTAGTATGTTAACTGGGAGGGGGGCCAACGTCCTGACTTTC

J gene: TRBJ1-1
D gene: .
V gene: TRBV7-2
clone size: .
CDR3 protein: CASSGDIRPNTEAFF
CDR3 DNA: TGTGCCAGCAGCGGGGACATTCGACCGAACACTGAAGCTTTCTTT

J gene: TRBJ1-2
D gene: .
V gene: TRBV4-1
clone size: once
CDR3 protein: CASSQVIGAAGFNYGYTF
CDR3 DNA: TGCGCCAGCAGCCAAGTAATCGGGGCGGCGGGTTTTAACTATGGCTACACCTTC

J gene: TRBJ1-2
D gene: .
V gene: TRBV4-3
clone size: .
CDR3 protein: CASSRWQSNYGYTF
CDR3 DNA: TGCGCCAGCAGCCGGTGGCAGTCTAACTATGGCTACACCTTC

J gene: TRBJ2-7
D gene: TRBD2
V gene: TRBV9
clone size: .
CDR3 protein: CASSATSGLAGVSYEQYF
CDR3 DNA: TGTGCCAGCAGCGCAACATCGGGGCTAGCGGGGGTCTCCTACGAGCAGTACTTC

J gene: TRBJ1-2
D gene: .
V gene: TRBV19
clone size: .
CDR3 protein: CASSSYYGYTF
CDR3 DNA: TGTGCCAGTAGTTCGTACTATGGCTACACCTTC

J gene: TRBJ2-3
D gene: .
V gene: TRBV5-6
clone size: .
CDR3 protein: CASSWVLGQKSTDTQYF
CDR3 DNA: TGTGCCAGCAGCTGGGTCCTGGGACAAAAAAGCACAGATACGCAGTATTTT

J gene: TRBJ1-2
D gene: TRBD1
V gene: TRBV27
clone size: .
CDR3 protein: CASSPYSTRTGDGYTF
CDR3 DNA: TGTGCCAGCAGTCCCTATTCCACCCGGACAGGGGATGGCTACACCTTC

J gene: TRBJ2-3
D gene: TRBD2
V gene: TRBV5-6
clone size: .
CDR3 protein: CASSHVLGGSTDTQYF
CDR3 DNA: TGTGCCAGCAGCCATGTTTTGGGGGGGAGCACAGATACGCAGTATTTT

J gene: TRBJ2-1
D gene: .
V gene: TRBV19
clone size: .
CDR3 protein: CATSPAPSYNEQFF
CDR3 DNA: TGTGCCACTAGTCCAGCGCCTTCCTACAATGAGCAGTTCTTC

J gene: TRBJ2-1
D gene: .
V gene: TRBV7-2
clone size: .
CDR3 protein: CASSLGTSNYNEQFF
CDR3 DNA: TGTGCCAGCAGCTTAGGTACCTCTAATTACAATGAGCAGTTCTTC

J gene: TRBJ2-7
D gene: .
V gene: TRBV5-1
clone size: .
CDR3 protein: CASSLEGWSPYEQYF
CDR3 DNA: TGCGCCAGCAGCTTGGAGGGCTGGAGCCCCTACGAGCAGTACTTC

J gene: TRBJ2-7
D gene: .
V gene: TRBV30
clone size: .
CDR3 protein: CAWRARAASFEQYF
CDR3 DNA: TGTGCCTGGAGAGCCCGGGCCGCTTCCTTCGAGCAGTACTTC

J gene: TRBJ1-6
D gene: .
V gene: TRBV4-2
clone size: .
CDR3 protein: CASSQDLNRAVFSPLHF
CDR3 DNA: TGTGCCAGCAGCCAAGATCTTAATAGGGCAGTGTTTTCACCCCTCCACTTT

J gene: TRBJ2-7
D gene: .
V gene: TRBV30
clone size: .
CDR3 protein: CAWSLGSREQYF
CDR3 DNA: TGTGCCTGGAGTTTGGGTAGTAGGGAGCAGTACTTC

J gene: TRBJ1-4
D gene: TRBD1
V gene: TRBV5-6
clone size: .
CDR3 protein: CASSLATGGWGKLFF
CDR3 DNA: TGTGCCAGCAGCTTGGCCACAGGGGGCTGGGGAAAACTGTTTTTT

J gene: TRBJ1-3
D gene: .
V gene: TRBV5-5
clone size: .
CDR3 protein: CASSLASGTTGNTIYF
CDR3 DNA: TGTGCCAGCAGCCTCGCTTCCGGGACAACTGGAAACACCATATATTTT

J gene: TRBJ2-1
D gene: TRBD1
V gene: TRBV2
clone size: .
CDR3 protein: CASRDRGDEQFF
CDR3 DNA: TGTGCCAGCAGGGACAGGGGAGATGAGCAGTTCTTC

J gene: TRBJ2-4
D gene: TRBD1
V gene: TRBV5-1
clone size: .
CDR3 protein: CASSLTGGVVNIQYF
CDR3 DNA: TGCGCCAGCAGTTTAACAGGGGGCGTCGTAAACATTCAGTACTTC

J gene: TRBJ1-3
D gene: TRBD1
V gene: TRBV7-2
clone size: .
CDR3 protein: CASSQRDSPFSGNTIYF
CDR3 DNA: TGTGCCAGCAGCCAGCGGGACAGTCCATTCTCTGGAAACACCATATATTTT

J gene: TRBJ2-2
D gene: .
V gene: TRBV5-1
clone size: .
CDR3 protein: CASSLTNTNTGELFF
CDR3 DNA: TGCGCCAGCAGCTTGACTAACACGAACACCGGGGAGCTGTTTTTT

J gene: TRBJ2-3
D gene: .
V gene: TRBV11-2
clone size: .
CDR3 protein: CASSLGLGGPTDTQYF
CDR3 DNA: TGTGCCAGCAGCTTAGGATTGGGGGGACCCACAGATACGCAGTATTTT

J gene: TRBJ2-7
D gene: .
V gene: TRBV19
clone size: .
CDR3 protein: CASSKQSPYEQYF
CDR3 DNA: TGTGCCAGTAGTAAACAGAGTCCCTACGAGCAGTACTTC

J gene: TRBJ1-1
D gene: TRBD1
V gene: TRBV6-5
clone size: .
CDR3 protein: CASSYRSGTGNTEAFF
CDR3 DNA: TGTGCCAGCAGTTACAGATCTGGGACAGGAAACACTGAAGCTTTCTTT

J gene: TRBJ2-7
D gene: .
V gene: TRBV18
clone size: .
CDR3 protein: CASSPPPRGRNSYEQYF
CDR3 DNA: TGTGCCAGCTCACCACCTCCGCGGGGCCGAAACTCCTACGAGCAGTACTTC

J gene: TRBJ1-1
D gene: .
V gene: TRBV5-1
clone size: once
CDR3 protein: CASSFSTGVNTEAFF
CDR3 DNA: TGCGCCAGCAGCTTCTCGACAGGAGTGAACACTGAAGCTTTCTTT

J gene: TRBJ2-7
D gene: .
V gene: TRBV19
clone size: .
CDR3 protein: CASSIASLGYEQYF
CDR3 DNA: TGTGCCAGTAGTATAGCCAGCTTGGGATACGAGCAGTACTTC

J gene: TRBJ1-5
D gene: TRBD1
V gene: TRBV30
clone size: .
CDR3 protein: CALRDRVNQPQHF
CDR3 DNA: TGTGCCCTCCGGGACAGGGTCAATCAGCCCCAGCATTTT

J gene: TRBJ2-1
D gene: TRBD2
V gene: TRBV7-2
clone size: .
CDR3 protein: CASSQRTSGTREQFF
CDR3 DNA: TGTGCCAGCAGCCAAAGGACTAGCGGGACTAGAGAGCAGTTCTTC

J gene: TRBJ1-1
D gene: TRBD1
V gene: TRBV18
clone size: .
CDR3 protein: CASSPRGTGETEAFF
CDR3 DNA: TGTGCCAGCTCACCCCGGGGGACAGGGGAAACTGAAGCTTTCTTT

J gene: TRBJ1-2
D gene: TRBD1
V gene: TRBV4-1
clone size: .
CDR3 protein: CASSRTGSRYGYTF
CDR3 DNA: TGCGCCAGCAGCCGGACAGGATCCCGCTATGGCTACACCTTC

J gene: TRBJ1-5
D gene: .
V gene: TRBV5-1
clone size: .
CDR3 protein: CASSLSGEGQPQHF
CDR3 DNA: TGCGCCAGCAGCTTATCAGGGGAAGGTCAGCCCCAGCATTTT

J gene: TRBJ2-1
D gene: TRBD2
V gene: TRBV4-2
clone size: .
CDR3 protein: CASSQDPQRLAGGYNEQFF
CDR3 DNA: TGTGCCAGCAGCCAAGATCCCCAACGACTAGCGGGAGGGTACAATGAGCAGTTCTTC

J gene: TRBJ2-7
D gene: .
V gene: TRBV5-4
clone size: .
CDR3 protein: CASSLVQGFNYEQYF
CDR3 DNA: TGTGCCAGCAGCTTGGTGCAGGGTTTTAACTACGAGCAGTACTTC

J gene: TRBJ2-1
D gene: .
V gene: TRBV5-1
clone size: .
CDR3 protein: CASSFNDQYNEQFF
CDR3 DNA: TGCGCCAGCAGCTTTAACGACCAGTACAATGAGCAGTTCTTC

J gene: TRBJ2-2
D gene: TRBD2
V gene: TRBV2
clone size: .
CDR3 protein: CASRERTSGGTGELFF
CDR3 DNA: TGTGCCAGCAGGGAAAGGACTAGCGGGGGGACCGGGGAGCTGTTTTTT

J gene: TRBJ2-7
D gene: .
V gene: TRBV7-2
clone size: .
CDR3 protein: CASSFRGSSYEQYF
CDR3 DNA: TGTGCCAGCAGCTTCAGGGGAAGCTCCTACGAGCAGTACTTC